What follows describes a single T cell receptor beta chain. The sample comes from a study of control samples from healthy donors and cancer patients. Measured with immunoSEQ multiplex PCR; TCRdb has only the in-frame clones, and not every one. The table lists 150,000 to 200,000 clones, 90% of them singletons. Germline assignment: CDR1 LGHDT and CDR2 YNNKEL (reference sequence). The V end was cut by 4 bases, the J end by 5 bases, with 8 bases between. The CDR3 spans 12 residues. The receptor was isolated from a woman between 50 and 59 years old in good health. The sequenced material came from blood. This sequence joins TRBV3-1 (or the pseudogene TRBV3-2) and TRBJ2-5; no clear D. The CDR3 loop is CASSPHPETQYF. DNA for the CDR3: TGTGCCAGCAGCCCACACCCCGAGACCCAGTACTTC.